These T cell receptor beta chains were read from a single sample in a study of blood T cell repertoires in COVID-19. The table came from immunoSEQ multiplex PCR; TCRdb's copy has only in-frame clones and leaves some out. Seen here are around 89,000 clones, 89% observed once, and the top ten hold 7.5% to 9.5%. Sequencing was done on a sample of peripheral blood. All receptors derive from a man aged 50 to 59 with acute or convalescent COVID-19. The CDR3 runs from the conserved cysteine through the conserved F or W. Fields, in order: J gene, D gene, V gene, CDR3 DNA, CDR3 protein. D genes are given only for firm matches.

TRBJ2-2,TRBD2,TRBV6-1,TGTGCCAGCAGTGAACTAGCGGGGAGGAACACCGGGGAGCTGTTTTTT,CASSELAGRNTGELFF
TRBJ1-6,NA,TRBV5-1,TGCGCCAGCAGCTTGACCGGGGATGGGGATTCACCCCTCCACTTT,CASSLTGDGDSPLHF
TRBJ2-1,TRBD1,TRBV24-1,TGTGCCACCGGGGGACAGGACAACAATGAGCAGTTCTTC,CATGGQDNNEQFF
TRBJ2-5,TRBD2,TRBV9,TGTGCCAGCAGCCCACGACTAGCGGGGTTTCCAGAGACCCAGTACTTC,CASSPRLAGFPETQYF
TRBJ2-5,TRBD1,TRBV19,TGTGCCAGTAGTACACCCGGGACAGGGGGCAGAGAGACCCAGTACTTC,CASSTPGTGGRETQYF
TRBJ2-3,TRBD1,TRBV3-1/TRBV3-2,TGTGCCAGCAGGAGCAGGGGGCAGGGAGATACGCAGTATTTT,CASRSRGQGDTQYF
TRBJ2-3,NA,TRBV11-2,TGTGCCAGCAGTTGGAACAGAGATACGCAGTATTTT,CASSWNRDTQYF
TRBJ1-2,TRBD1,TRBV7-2,TGTGCCAGCAGCTTAGCGACAGGGGGAGGCTACACCTTC,CASSLATGGGYTF
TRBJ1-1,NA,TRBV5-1,TGCGCCAGCAGCTCCCAACAGGGTAGTTGGACTGAAGCTTTCTTT,CASSSQQGSWTEAFF
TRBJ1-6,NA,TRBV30,TGTGCCTGGGCCCGGGACAACTCCTATAATTCACCCCTCCACTTT,CAWARDNSYNSPLHF
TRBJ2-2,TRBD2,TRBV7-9,TGTGCCAGCAGCCGGACTAGCAATGCGGCCGGGGAGCTGTTTTTT,CASSRTSNAAGELFF
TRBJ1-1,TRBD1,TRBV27,TGTGCCAGCAGTCGACAGGGGTACACTGAAGCTTTCTTT,CASSRQGYTEAFF
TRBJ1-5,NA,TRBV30,TGTGCCTGGAGAGGGAAGGGGCCCAGTCAGCCCCAGCATTTT,CAWRGKGPSQPQHF
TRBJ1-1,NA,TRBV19,TGTGCCAGTAGTATCCGAGGGGGGGCAATGAACACTGAAGCTTTCTTT,CASSIRGGAMNTEAFF
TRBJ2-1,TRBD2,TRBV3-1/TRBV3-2,TGTGCCAGCAGCCAAGATAGGACTAGCGGTTACAATGAGCAGTTCTTC,CASSQDRTSGYNEQFF
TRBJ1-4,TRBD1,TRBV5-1,TGCGCCAGCAGCACTTACAGGGGAACTAATGAAAAACTGTTTTTT,CASSTYRGTNEKLFF
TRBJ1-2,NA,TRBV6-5,TGTGCCAGCCGGCGGGGATCAGTGGATGGCTACACCTTC,CASRRGSVDGYTF